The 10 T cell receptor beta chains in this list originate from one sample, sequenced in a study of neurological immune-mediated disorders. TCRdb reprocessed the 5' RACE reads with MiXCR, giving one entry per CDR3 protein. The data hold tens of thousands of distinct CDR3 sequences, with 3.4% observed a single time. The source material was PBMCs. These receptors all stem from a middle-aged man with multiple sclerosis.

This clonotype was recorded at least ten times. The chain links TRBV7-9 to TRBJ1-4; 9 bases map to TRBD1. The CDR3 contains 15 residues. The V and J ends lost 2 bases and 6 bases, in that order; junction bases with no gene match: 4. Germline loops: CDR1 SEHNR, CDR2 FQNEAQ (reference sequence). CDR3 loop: CASSLTGGLYEKLFF. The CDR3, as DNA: TGTGCCAGCAGCTTAACAGGGGGCTTGTATGAAAAACTGTTTTTT.

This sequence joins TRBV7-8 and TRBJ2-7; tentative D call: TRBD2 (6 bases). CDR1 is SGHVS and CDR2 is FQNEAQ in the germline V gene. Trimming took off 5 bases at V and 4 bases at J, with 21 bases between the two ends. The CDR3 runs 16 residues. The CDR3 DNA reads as TGTGCCAGCAGCCCCCGGACTAACCTCCTTGCTTACGAGCAGTACTTC. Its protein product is CASSPRTNLLAYEQYF.

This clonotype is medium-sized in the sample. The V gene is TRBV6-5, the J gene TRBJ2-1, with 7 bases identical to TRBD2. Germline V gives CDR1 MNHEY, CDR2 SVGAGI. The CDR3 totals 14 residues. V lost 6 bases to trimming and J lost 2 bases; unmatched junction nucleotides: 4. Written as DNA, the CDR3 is TGTGCCAGCAGATCTAGCGGTGCCTACAATGAGCAGTTCTTC. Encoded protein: CASRSSGAYNEQFF.

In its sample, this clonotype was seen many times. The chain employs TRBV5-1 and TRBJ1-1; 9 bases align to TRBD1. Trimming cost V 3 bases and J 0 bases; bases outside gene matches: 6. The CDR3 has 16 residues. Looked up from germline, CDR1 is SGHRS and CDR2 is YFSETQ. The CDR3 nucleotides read TGCGCCAGCAGCTCGGGACAGGGCCTTTTGAACACTGAAGCTTTCTTT. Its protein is CASSSGQGLLNTEAFF.

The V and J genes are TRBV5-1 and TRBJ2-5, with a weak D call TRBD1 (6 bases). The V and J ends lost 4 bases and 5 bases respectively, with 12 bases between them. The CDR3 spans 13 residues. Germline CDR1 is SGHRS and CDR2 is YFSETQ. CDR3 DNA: TGCGCCAGCAGCGCAAATCAGGGGGAGACCCAGTACTTC. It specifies CASSANQGETQYF. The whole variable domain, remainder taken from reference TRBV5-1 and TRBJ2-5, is KAGVTQTPRYLIKTRGQQVTLSCSPISGHRSVSWYQQTPGQGLQFLFEYFSETQRNKGNFPGRFSGRQFSNSRSEMNVSTLELGDSALYLCASSANQGETQYFGPGTRLLVL.

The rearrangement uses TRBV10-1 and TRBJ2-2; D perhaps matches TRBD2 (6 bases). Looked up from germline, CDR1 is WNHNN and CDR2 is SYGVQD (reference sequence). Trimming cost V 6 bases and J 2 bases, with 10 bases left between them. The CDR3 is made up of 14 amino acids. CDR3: CASSRDFNTGELFF. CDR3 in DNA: TGCGCCAGCAGCCGGGACTTCAACACCGGGGAGCTGTTTTTT.

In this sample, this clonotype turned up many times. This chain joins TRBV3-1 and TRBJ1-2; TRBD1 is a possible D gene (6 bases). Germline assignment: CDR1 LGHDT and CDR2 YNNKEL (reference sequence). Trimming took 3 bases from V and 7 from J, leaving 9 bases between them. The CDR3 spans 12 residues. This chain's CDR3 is CASSHTRGGYTF. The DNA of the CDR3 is TGTGCCAGCAGCCATACCAGGGGTGGCTACACCTTC. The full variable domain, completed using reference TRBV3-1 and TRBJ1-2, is DTAVSQTPKYLVTQMGNDKSIKCEQNLGHDTMYWYKQDSKKFLKIMFSYNNKELIINETVPNRFSPKSPDKAHLNLHINSLELGDSAVYFCASSHTRGGYTFGSGTRLTVV.

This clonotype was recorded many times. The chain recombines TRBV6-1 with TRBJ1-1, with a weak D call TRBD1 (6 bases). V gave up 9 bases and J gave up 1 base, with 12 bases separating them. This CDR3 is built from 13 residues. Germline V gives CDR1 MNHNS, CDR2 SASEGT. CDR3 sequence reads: CASPGHKNTEAFF. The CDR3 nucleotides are TGTGCCAGTCCGGGACACAAGAACACTGAAGCTTTCTTT.

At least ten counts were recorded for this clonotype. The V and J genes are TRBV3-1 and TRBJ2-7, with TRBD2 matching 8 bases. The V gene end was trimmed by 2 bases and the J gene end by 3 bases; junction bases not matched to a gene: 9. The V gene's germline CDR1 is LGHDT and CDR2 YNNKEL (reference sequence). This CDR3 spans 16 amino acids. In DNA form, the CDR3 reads TGTGCCAGCAGCCAATTACAAGCGGGGGCAAACTACGAGCAGTACTTC. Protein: CASSQLQAGANYEQYF.

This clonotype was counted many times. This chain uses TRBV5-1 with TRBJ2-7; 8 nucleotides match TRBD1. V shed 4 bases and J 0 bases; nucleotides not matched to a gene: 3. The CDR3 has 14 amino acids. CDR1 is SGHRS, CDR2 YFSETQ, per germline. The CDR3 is CASSPGQVSYEQYF. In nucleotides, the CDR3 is TGCGCCAGCAGCCCGGGACAGGTCTCCTACGAGCAGTACTTC.